Listed here is a single TCR beta chain. Its antigen is unidentified. TCRdb passed the RT-PCR reads through MiXCR, listing each CDR3 protein once. Here the sample spans under 850,000 distinct CDR3 sequences, roughly 18% being singletons. The germline V and J ends were trimmed by 4 bases and 10 bases, with 17 bases remaining between them. The CDR3 length is 13 residues. CDR1 SGHRS and CDR2 YFSETQ come from the germline V gene. This specimen belongs to a study of response to subunit inactivated influenza vaccine. Regarding the study as a whole: The authors offered the suggestion that each seasonal influenza vaccination recruits few new T cells.

This sample comprised PBMCs from blood, obtained 5 days after vaccination. This TCR was sampled from a man aged 45-60 years who received an inactivated influenza vaccine. J is TRBJ1-1 and V is TRBV5-1; TRBD1 is a possible D gene (6 bases). The CDR3 is CASSMRAGEIAFF. As DNA, the CDR3 is TGCGCCAGCAGCATGAGGGCAGGGGAGATAGCTTTCTTT. The full variable domain, rest sourced from reference TRBV5-1 and TRBJ1-1, is KAGVTQTPRYLIKTRGQQVTLSCSPISGHRSVSWYQQTPGQGLQFLFEYFSETQRNKGNFPGRFSGRQFSNSRSEMNVSTLELGDSALYLCASSMRAGEIAFFGQGTRLTVV.